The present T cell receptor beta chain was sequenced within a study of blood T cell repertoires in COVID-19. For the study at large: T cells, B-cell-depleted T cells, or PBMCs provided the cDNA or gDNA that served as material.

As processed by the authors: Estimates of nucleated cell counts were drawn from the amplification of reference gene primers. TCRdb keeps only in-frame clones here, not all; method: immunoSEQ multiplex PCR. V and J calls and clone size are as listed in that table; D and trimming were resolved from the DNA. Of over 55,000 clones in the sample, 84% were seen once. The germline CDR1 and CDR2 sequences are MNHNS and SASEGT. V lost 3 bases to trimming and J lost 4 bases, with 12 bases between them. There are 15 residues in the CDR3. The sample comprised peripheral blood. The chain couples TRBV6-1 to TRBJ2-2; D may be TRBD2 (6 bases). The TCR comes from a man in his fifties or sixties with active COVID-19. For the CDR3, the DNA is TGTGCCAGCAGTGATTCGGGGAGGCGCACCGGGGAGCTGTTTTTT. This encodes CASSDSGRRTGELFF.